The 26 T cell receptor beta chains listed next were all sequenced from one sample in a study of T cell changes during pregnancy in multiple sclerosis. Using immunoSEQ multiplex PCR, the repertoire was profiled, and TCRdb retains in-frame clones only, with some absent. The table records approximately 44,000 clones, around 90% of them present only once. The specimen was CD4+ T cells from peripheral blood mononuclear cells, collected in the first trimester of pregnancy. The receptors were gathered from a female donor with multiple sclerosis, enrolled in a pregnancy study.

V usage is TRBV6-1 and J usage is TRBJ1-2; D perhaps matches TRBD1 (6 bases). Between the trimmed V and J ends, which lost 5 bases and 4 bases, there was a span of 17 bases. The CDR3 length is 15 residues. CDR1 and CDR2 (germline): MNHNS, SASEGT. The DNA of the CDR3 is TGTGCCAGCAGTTCTTTGGCAGGGGCAATCTATGGCTACACCTTC. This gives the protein CASSSLAGAIYGYTF.

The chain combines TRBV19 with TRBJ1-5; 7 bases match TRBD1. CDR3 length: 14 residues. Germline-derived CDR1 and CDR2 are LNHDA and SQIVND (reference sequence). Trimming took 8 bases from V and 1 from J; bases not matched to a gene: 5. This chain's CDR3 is CASARQGSNQPQHF. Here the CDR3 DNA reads TGTGCCAGTGCCCGACAGGGCAGCAATCAGCCCCAGCATTTT.

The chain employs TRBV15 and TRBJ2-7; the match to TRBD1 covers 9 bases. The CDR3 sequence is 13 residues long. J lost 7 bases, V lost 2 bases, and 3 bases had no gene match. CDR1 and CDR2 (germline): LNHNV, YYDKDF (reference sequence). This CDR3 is CATSRRDREEQYF. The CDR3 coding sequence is TGTGCCACCAGCAGACGGGACAGGGAAGAGCAGTACTTC.

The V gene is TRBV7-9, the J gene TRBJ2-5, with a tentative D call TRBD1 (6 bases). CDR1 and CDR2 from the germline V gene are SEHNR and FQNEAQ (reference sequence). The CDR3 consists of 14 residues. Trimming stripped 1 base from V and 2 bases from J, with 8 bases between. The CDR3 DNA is TGTGCCAGCAGCTTAGGGGGACAACAAGAGACCCAGTACTTC. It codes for CASSLGGQQETQYF.

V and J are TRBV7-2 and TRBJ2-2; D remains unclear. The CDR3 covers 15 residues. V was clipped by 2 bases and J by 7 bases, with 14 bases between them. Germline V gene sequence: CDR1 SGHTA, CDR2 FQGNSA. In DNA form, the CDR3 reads TGTGCCAGCAGCTTAATCGTCAGCGATAACGGGGAGCTGTTTTTT. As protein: CASSLIVSDNGELFF.

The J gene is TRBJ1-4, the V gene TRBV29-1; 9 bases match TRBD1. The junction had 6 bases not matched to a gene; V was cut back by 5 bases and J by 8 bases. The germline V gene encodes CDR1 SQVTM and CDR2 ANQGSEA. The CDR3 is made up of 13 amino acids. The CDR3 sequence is CSVRQGVEEKLFF. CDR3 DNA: TGCAGCGTTCGACAGGGGGTGGAAGAAAAACTGTTTTTT.

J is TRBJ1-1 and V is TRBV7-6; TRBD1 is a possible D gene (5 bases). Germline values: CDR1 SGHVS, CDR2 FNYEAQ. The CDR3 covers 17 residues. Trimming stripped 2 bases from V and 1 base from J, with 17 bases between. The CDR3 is CASSLRVIGDSNTEAFF. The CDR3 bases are TGTGCCAGCAGCTTAAGGGTAATTGGGGACTCGAACACTGAAGCTTTCTTT. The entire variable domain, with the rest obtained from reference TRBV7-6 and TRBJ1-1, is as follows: GAGVSQSPRYKVTKRGQDVALRCDPISGHVSLYWYRQALGQGPEFLTYFNYEAQQDKSGLPNDRFSAERPEGSISTLTIQRTEQRDSAMYRCASSLRVIGDSNTEAFFGQGTRLTVV.

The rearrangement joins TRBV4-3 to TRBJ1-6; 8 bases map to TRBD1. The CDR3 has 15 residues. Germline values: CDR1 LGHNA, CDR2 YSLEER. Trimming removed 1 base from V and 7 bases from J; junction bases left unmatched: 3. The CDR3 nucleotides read TGCGCCAGCAGCCAAGTATGGACAGGGAATTCACCCCTCCACTTT. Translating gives CASSQVWTGNSPLHF.

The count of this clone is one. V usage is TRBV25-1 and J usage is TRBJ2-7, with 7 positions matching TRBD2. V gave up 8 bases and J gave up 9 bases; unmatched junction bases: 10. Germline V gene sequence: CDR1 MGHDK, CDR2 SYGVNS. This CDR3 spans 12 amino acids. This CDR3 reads CASSRGGPRQYF. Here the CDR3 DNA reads TGTGCCAGCTCAAGGGGAGGGCCGAGGCAGTACTTC.

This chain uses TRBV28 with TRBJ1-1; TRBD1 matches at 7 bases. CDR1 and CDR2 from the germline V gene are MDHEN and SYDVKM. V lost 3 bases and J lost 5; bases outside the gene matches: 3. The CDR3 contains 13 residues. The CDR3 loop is CASSFYRGTEAFF. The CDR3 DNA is TGTGCCAGCAGTTTCTACAGGGGTACTGAAGCTTTCTTT.

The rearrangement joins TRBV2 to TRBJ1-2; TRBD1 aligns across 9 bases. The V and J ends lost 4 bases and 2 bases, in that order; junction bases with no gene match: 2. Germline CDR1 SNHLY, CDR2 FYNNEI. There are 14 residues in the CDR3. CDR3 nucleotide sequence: TGTGCCAGCAGTGGGGGGACAGGGAACTATGGCTACACCTTC. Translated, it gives CASSGGTGNYGYTF. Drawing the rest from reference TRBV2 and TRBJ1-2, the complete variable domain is EPEVTQTPSHQVTQMGQEVILRCVPISNHLYFYWYRQILGQKVEFLVSFYNNEISEKSEIFDDQFSVERPDGSNFTLKIRSTKLEDSAMYFCASSGGTGNYGYTFGSGTRLTVV.

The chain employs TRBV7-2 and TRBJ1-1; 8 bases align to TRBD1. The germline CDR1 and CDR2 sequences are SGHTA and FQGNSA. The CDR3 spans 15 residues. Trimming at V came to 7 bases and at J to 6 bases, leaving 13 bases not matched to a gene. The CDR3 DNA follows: TGTGCCAGCATTACCCAGGGGGCACCCAGGGCTGAAGCTTTCTTT. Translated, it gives CASITQGAPRAEAFF.

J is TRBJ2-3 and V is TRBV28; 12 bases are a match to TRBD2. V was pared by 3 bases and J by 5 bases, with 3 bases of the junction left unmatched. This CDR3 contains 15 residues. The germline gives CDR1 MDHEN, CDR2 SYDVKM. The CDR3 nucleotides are TGTGCCAGCAGTTTGGGACTAGCGGGCCTAGATACGCAGTATTTT. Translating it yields CASSLGLAGLDTQYF.

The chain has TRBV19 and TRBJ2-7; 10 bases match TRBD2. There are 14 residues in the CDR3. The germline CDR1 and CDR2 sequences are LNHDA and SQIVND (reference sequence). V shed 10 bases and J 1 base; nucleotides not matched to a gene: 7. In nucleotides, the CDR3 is TGTGCCACCTCGAGACTAGCGGGTTCCTACGAGCAGTACTTC. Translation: CATSRLAGSYEQYF.

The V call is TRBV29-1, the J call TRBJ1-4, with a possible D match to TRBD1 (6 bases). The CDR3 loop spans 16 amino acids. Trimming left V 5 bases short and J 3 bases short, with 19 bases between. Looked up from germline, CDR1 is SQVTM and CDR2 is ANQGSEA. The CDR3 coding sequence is TGCAGCGTTCGGGCAGGGGAAGGAATTGCTAATGAAAAACTGTTTTTT. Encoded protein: CSVRAGEGIANEKLFF.

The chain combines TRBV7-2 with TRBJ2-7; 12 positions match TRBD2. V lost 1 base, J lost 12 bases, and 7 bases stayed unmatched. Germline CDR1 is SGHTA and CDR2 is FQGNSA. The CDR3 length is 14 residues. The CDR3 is CASSLGLAGGLVYF. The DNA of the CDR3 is TGTGCCAGCAGCTTAGGTCTAGCGGGAGGGTTGGTGTACTTC.

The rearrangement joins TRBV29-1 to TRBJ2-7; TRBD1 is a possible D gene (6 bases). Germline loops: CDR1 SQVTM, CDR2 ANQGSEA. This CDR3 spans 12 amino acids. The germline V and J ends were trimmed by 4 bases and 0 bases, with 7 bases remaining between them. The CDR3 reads CSVGQDSYEQYF. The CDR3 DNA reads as TGCAGCGTTGGACAGGACTCCTACGAGCAGTACTTC.

This CDR3 is CASSPRGIGRRNEQFF. The CDR3 nucleotides are TGTGCCAGCAGCCCTAGGGGGATCGGAAGGAGGAATGAGCAGTTCTTC. This rearrangement joins TRBV14 to TRBJ2-1; D is perhaps TRBD1 (6 bases). Germline V gene data show CDR1 as SGHDN and CDR2 as FVKESK. The CDR3 covers 16 residues. V lost 4 bases and J 7 bases, leaving 20 bases between the germline ends.

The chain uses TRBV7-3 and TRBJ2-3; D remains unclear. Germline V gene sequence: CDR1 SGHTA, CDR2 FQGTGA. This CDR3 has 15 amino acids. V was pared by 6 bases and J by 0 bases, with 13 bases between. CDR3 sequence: CASSFQASSTDTQYF. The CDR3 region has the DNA TGTGCCAGCAGTTTTCAAGCGTCTAGCACAGATACGCAGTATTTT.

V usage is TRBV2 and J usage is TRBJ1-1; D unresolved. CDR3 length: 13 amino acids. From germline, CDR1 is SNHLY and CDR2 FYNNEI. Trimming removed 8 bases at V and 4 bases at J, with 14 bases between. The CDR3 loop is CASEQLTTTEAFF. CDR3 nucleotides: TGTGCCAGCGAACAGTTAACCACCACTGAAGCTTTCTTT. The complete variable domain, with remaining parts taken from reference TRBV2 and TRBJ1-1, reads EPEVTQTPSHQVTQMGQEVILRCVPISNHLYFYWYRQILGQKVEFLVSFYNNEISEKSEIFDDQFSVERPDGSNFTLKIRSTKLEDSAMYFCASEQLTTTEAFFGQGTRLTVV.

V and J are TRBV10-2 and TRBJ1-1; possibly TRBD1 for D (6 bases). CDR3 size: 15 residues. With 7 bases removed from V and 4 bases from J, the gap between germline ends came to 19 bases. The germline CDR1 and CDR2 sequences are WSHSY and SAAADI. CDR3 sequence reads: CASTRTTGPGTEAFF. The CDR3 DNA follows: TGCGCCAGCACCCGTACGACAGGTCCCGGCACTGAAGCTTTCTTT.

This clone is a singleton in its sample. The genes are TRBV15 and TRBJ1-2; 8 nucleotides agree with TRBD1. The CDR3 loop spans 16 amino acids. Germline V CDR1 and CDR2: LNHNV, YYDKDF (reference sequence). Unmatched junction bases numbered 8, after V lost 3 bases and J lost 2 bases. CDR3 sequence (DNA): TGTGCCACCAGCAGTGGAGACAGGGGCTACAACTATGGCTACACCTTC. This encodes CATSSGDRGYNYGYTF.

The CDR3 nucleotides read TGTGCCAGCTCACTGGCAGGGCCAGCTGCTGATCAGCCCCAGCATTTT. Translating it yields CASSLAGPAADQPQHF. The rearrangement links TRBV18 to TRBJ1-5, with D maybe TRBD1 (5 bases). Germline V CDR1 and CDR2: KGHSH, LQKENI. V was cut by 4 bases and J by 5 bases, with 18 bases left in between. The CDR3 covers 16 residues.

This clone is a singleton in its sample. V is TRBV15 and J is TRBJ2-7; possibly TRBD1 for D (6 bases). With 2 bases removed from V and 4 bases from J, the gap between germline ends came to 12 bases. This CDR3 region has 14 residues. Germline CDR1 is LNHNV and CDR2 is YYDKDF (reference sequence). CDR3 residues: CATSRSTGMYEQYF. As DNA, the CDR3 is TGTGCCACCAGCAGATCCACAGGGATGTACGAGCAGTACTTC.

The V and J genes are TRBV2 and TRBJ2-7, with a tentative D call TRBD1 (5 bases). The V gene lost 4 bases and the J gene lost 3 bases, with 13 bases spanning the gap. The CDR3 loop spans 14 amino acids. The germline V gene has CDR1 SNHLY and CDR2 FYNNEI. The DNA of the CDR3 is TGTGCCAGCAGTGTTGGGGCGCCGATCTACGAGCAGTACTTC. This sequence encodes CASSVGAPIYEQYF.

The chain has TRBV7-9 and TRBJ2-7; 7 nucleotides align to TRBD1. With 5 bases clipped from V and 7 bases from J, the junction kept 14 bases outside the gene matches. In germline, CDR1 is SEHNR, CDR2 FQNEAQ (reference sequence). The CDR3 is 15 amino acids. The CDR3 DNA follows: TGTGCCAGCAGCAATGGAGACAGGGACCTCTGGGAGCAGTACTTC. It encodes CASSNGDRDLWEQYF.